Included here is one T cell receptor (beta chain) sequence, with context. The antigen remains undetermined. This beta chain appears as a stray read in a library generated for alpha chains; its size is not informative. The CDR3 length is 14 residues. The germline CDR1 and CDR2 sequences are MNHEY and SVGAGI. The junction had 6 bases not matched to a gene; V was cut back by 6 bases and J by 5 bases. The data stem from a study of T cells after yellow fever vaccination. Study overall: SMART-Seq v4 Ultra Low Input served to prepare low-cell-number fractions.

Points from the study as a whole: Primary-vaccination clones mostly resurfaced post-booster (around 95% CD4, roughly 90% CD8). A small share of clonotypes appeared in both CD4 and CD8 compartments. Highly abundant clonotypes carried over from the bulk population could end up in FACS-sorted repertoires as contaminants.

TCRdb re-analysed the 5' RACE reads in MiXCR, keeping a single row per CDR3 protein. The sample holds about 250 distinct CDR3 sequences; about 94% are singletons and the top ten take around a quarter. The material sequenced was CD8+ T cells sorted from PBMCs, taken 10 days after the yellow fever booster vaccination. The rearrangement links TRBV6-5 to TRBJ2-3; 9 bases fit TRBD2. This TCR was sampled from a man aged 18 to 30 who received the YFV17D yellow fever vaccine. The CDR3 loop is CASRGGGAVDTQYF. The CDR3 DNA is TGTGCCAGCAGAGGCGGGGGGGCCGTAGATACGCAGTATTTT.